This T cell receptor (beta chain) was captured by sequencing in a study of T cells in Graves' hyperthyroidism and ophthalmopathy. The overall study: At initial diagnosis, before any treatment had begun, peripheral blood was obtained. Regarding the study as a whole: Separating ophthalmopathy from stable hyperthyroidism was achieved by a 13 V-J model.

What was amplified from RNA transcripts were TCR beta CDR3 regions. Carried out on the TCR CDR3, a first-round RT-PCR used the HTBI primer set. TCRdb called the multiplex PCR reads again in MiXCR, with one record for every CDR3 protein. Found here are 340,000 or so distinct CDR3 sequences, roughly 18% of them singletons; the top ten hold less than 65%. On this clonotype: Its antigen is undetermined.

Uncontrolled infection, other autoimmune disease, pregnancy or lactation disqualified patients from enrolment. CDR1 is DFQATT and CDR2 is SNEGSKA in the germline V gene (reference sequence). The CDR3 has 14 amino acids. J gave up 4 bases and V 2 bases, and 5 bases lay outside the gene matches. This TCR was sampled from a woman in her 50s with Graves' hyperthyroidism. The specimen sequenced was blood. V is TRBV20-1 and J is TRBJ2-3, with TRBD2 matching 8 bases. The CDR3 protein is CSARTGGPSDTQYF. The CDR3 coding sequence is TGCAGTGCTAGAACGGGGGGGCCGTCAGATACGCAGTATTTT.